The sequence of this T cell receptor beta chain was determined in a study of cytomegalovirus exposure and HLA in healthy donors. For the study at large: From HLA-typed donors, an early data release held approximately 85 million unique TCRs.

A note on this clone: Its antigen is currently unknown.

Study-level points and caveats: Some TCR beta chains (more than 150 of them) were listed as cytomegalovirus-associated. Within a later analysis, the majority of CMV-associated TCR beta chains appeared HLA-restricted. Later analysis demonstrated an association between a missense DCLRE1C variant and TCR beta V- and J-gene trimming.

PCR employed 60 Vbeta and 13 Jbeta primers. Assay used: immunoSEQ multiplex PCR; TCRdb lists only in-frame clones, some missing. The sample yields tens of thousands of clones, almost 75% seen once. The source of this sequence is a man between 50 and 59 years old in good health and CMV-seronegative. The sequencing sample was made of PBMCs.

The CDR3 reads CASQSGGSRDTQYF. CDR3 in DNA: TGTGCCTCCCAGAGTGGGGGGTCCCGAGATACGCAGTATTTT. V is TRBV14 and J is TRBJ2-3; possible D gene TRBD2, 6 bases. This CDR3 is built from 14 residues. V dropped 11 bases and J dropped 5 bases, with 20 bases sitting between them. Germline values: CDR1 SGHDN, CDR2 FVKESK.